The following is a TCR beta chain sequence with its context. Antigen: not known. This specimen comes from a study of CD8 T cells in Susac syndrome. Negative isolation yielded CD4+ and CD8+ T cells, and FACS enriched TEMRA cells. Notes on the study in general: The relatively small number of individuals in the TCR sequencing and HLA analysis was acknowledged by the study.

From germline, CDR1 is SEHNR and CDR2 FQNEAQ (reference sequence). Trimming took 6 bases from V and 0 from J, leaving 12 bases between them. The CDR3 spans 15 residues. Reverse transcription of roughly 0.5 to 1 ug RNA used random hexamers. An immunoSEQ multiplex PCR amplified TCR beta CDR3 over 54 Vbeta and 13 Jbeta. One entry per CDR3 protein results from TCRdb running MiXCR on the immunoSEQ multiplex PCR reads. Among roughly 67,000 distinct CDR3 sequences, about 95% were seen once, and the ten largest hold under 0.5%. V usage is TRBV7-9 and J usage is TRBJ1-5; tentatively, D is TRBD1 (5 bases). Sample: CD8+ T cells from PBMCs. This TCR was recovered from a human donor with multiple sclerosis. This CDR3 is CASSNDRLSNQPQHF. The CDR3 DNA reads as TGTGCCAGCAGTAACGACAGACTTAGCAATCAGCCCCAGCATTTT. The full variable domain, rest sourced from reference TRBV7-9 and TRBJ1-5, is DTGVSQNPRHKITKRGQNVTFRCDPISEHNRLYWYRQTLGQGPEFLTYFQNEAQLEKSRLLSDRFSAERPKGSFSTLEIQRTEQGDSAMYLCASSNDRLSNQPQHFGDGTRLSIL.